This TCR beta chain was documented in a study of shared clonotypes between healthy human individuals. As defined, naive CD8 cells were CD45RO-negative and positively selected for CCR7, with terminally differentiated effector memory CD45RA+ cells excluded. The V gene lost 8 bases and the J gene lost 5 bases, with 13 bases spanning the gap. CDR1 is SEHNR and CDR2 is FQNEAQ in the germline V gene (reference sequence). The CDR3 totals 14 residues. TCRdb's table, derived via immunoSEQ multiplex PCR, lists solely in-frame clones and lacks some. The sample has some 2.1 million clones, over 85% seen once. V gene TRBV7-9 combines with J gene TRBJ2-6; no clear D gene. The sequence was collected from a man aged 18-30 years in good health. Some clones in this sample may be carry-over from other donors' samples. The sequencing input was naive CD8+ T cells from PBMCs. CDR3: CASQGPGWANVLTF. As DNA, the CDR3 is TGTGCCAGCCAAGGTCCGGGCTGGGCCAACGTCCTGACTTTC. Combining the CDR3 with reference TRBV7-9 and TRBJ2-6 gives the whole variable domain DTGVSQNPRHKITKRGQNVTFRCDPISEHNRLYWYRQTLGQGPEFLTYFQNEAQLEKSRLLSDRFSAERPKGSFSTLEIQRTEQGDSAMYLCASQGPGWANVLTFGAGSRLTVL.